This TCR beta chain originates from a study of CD8+ T cells in alopecia areata. Once RNA had been extracted, it was reverse transcribed into cDNA to act as the sequencing template. TCRdb keeps only in-frame clones here, not all; method: immunoSEQ multiplex PCR. The sample carries over 150,000 clones, just over 55% recorded once. Study-wide results and caveats: For lesional scalp, especially alopecia totalis/universalis, clonality was higher than in normal scalp.

V was cut by 4 bases and J by 10 bases, with 16 bases left in between. The CDR3 covers 13 residues. The V gene's germline CDR1 is MGHRA and CDR2 YSYEKL. With regard to this clone: Its antigen is still unknown.

The sorting of PBMCs gave CD4+ and CD8+ T cells. The rearrangement links TRBV4-1 to TRBJ1-2; D remains unclear. This TCR was recovered from a human donor in good health. Sequencing was performed on CD8+ T cells sorted from blood. The CDR3 protein is CASSPLQWNDYTF. CDR3 coding DNA: TGCGCCAGCAGCCCTCTCCAGTGGAACGACTACACCTTC.